This TCR beta chain comes out of a study of blood T cell repertoires in COVID-19. Study-level information: There were acute and convalescent COVID-19 samples, and they came from the United States, Italy and Spain.

Germline lookup yields CDR1 SGHRS and CDR2 YFSETQ. The V gene end was trimmed by 5 bases and the J gene end by 4 bases; junction bases not matched to a gene: 9. CDR3 length equals 14 residues. This clone came up once. Sequenced by immunoSEQ multiplex PCR; TCRdb stores in-frame clones only, minus some. The sample carries some 290,000 clones, 90% recorded once. The sample taken for sequencing was peripheral blood. The sequence was collected from a woman aged 25 to 39 with COVID-19, enrolled during active disease. This chain links TRBV5-1 with TRBJ2-7; TRBD1 matches 7 bases. The CDR3 DNA follows: TGCGCCAGCAGTGTGACAGGGAGCCAATACGAGCAGTACTTC. Its translation is CASSVTGSQYEQYF.